This T cell receptor beta chain is from a study of beta chain features in type 1 diabetes. Study summary: No patient-donor differences in age, gender, total cells or subset yield.

The CDR3 is made up of 14 amino acids. Germline V gives CDR1 SQVTM, CDR2 ANQGSEA. V lost 7 bases and J 3 bases, leaving 18 bases between the germline ends. General study points: VDJ junctions sequenced from type 1 diabetes patients showed fewer insertions and more deletions. Shorter templates might be favored by PCR, equally in patients and controls.

Averaging approximately 0.11 L, one heparinised blood draw was given by each donor. The whole isolated RNA underwent reverse transcription, so sequencing captured expressed TCRB transcripts. TCRdb's table, derived via immunoSEQ multiplex PCR, lists solely in-frame clones and lacks some. The sample yields under 450,000 clones, 14% seen once. With regard to this clone: Its target is not known.

This rearrangement joins TRBV29-1 to TRBJ1-2; D not certain. Sample: naive CD4+ T cells from blood. This clonotype originated in a young man in good health. CDR3 nucleotides: TGCAGCGCCGGGAGGAGGGAGCCATACTATGGCTACACCTTC. Amino acids: CSAGRREPYYGYTF.